These 21 T cell receptor beta chains originate from one sample sequenced in a study of response to subunit inactivated influenza vaccine. TCRdb processed the RT-PCR reads anew with MiXCR; each CDR3 protein has one entry. Of hundreds of thousands of distinct CDR3 sequences detected, 11% to 15% appear once; the ten largest clones hold 7.6%. Source: PBMCs from blood, taken 14 days before vaccination. The source is a man between 50 and 59 years old who received an inactivated influenza vaccine.

V gene TRBV5-1 combines with J gene TRBJ1-1; 7 bases line up with TRBD1. CDR1 is SGHRS and CDR2 is YFSETQ in the germline V gene. Losses at the gene ends were 4 bases for V and 7 bases for J; bases not matched to a gene: 7. The CDR3 sequence is 13 residues long. CDR3 sequence reads: CASSLGTAREAFF. The CDR3 DNA follows: TGCGCCAGCAGCCTTGGGACAGCCCGTGAAGCTTTCTTT.

The DNA for the CDR3 is TGTGCCAGCAGCACCCTAGCGGGGGGGCCCTCAGAGACCCAGTACTTC. As protein: CASSTLAGGPSETQYF. V and J are TRBV5-5 and TRBJ2-5, with 12 bases that match TRBD2. Trimming cost V 4 bases and J 4 bases; bases outside gene matches: 8. CDR3 length: 16 amino acids. Per the germline V gene, CDR1 is SGHKS and CDR2 is YYEKEE (reference sequence). The full variable domain, rest sourced from reference TRBV5-5 and TRBJ2-5, is DAGVTQSPTHLIKTRGQQVTLRCSPISGHKSVSWYQQVLGQGPQFIFQYYEKEERGRGNFPDRFSARQFPNYSSELNVNALLLGDSALYLCASSTLAGGPSETQYFGPGTRLLVL.

This clonotype occurred once. The chain combines TRBV20-1 with TRBJ2-3; TRBD2 matches 15 bases. The CDR3 length is 17 residues. The germline gives CDR1 DFQATT, CDR2 SNEGSKA (reference sequence). Trimming took 4 bases from V and 0 from J; bases not matched to a gene: 5. The CDR3 protein is CSATGLAGGTSTDTQYF. The CDR3 DNA sequence: TGCAGTGCTACGGGACTAGCGGGGGGCACCAGCACAGATACGCAGTATTTT.

The rearrangement uses TRBV28 and TRBJ2-7; TRBD2 aligns across 7 bases. CDR1 and CDR2 (germline): MDHEN, SYDVKM. Trimming at V came to 3 bases and at J to 2 bases, leaving 4 bases not matched to a gene. The CDR3 spans 14 residues. The CDR3 coding sequence is TGTGCCAGCAGTTTCCTAGCGGAGACCTACGAGCAGTACTTC. Encoded protein: CASSFLAETYEQYF.

This clonotype was seen more than once but under ten times. V usage is TRBV9 and J usage is TRBJ1-5; tentatively, D is TRBD1 (6 bases). The CDR3 is 15 residues long. The V end lost 0 bases, the J end lost 7 bases, and 14 bases lay between the germline ends. CDR1 is SGDLS and CDR2 is YYNGEE in the germline V gene. CDR3 region: CASSVGGGTNQPQHF. The CDR3 coding sequence is TGTGCCAGCAGCGTAGGCGGGGGCACGAACCAGCCCCAGCATTTT.

This sequence joins TRBV4-3 and TRBJ2-3; 7 bases agree with TRBD1. Germline values: CDR1 LGHNA, CDR2 YSLEER. Trimming at V came to 6 bases and at J to 3 bases, leaving 6 bases not matched to a gene. This CDR3 has 14 residues. The CDR3 bases are TGCGCCAGCAGACAGGGGCTCAGAACAGATACGCAGTATTTT. This encodes CASRQGLRTDTQYF.

The chain uses TRBV20-1 and TRBJ2-5; TRBD2 matches at 16 bases. The V segment lost 3 bases and the J segment 5 bases; nucleotides outside the gene matches: 6. CDR3 length equals 16 residues. Germline V gene sequence: CDR1 DFQATT, CDR2 SNEGSKA (reference sequence). CDR3 sequence reads: CSARGLAGGRGETQYF. The CDR3 nucleotides are TGCAGTGCTAGGGGACTAGCGGGAGGGCGGGGGGAGACCCAGTACTTC.

V usage is TRBV18 and J usage is TRBJ2-7, with D perhaps TRBD1 (6 bases). Trimming shortened V by 6 bases and J by 1 base, and 13 bases separated the two germline ends. CDR1 and CDR2 from the germline V gene are KGHSH and LQKENI. The CDR3 covers 14 residues. This CDR3 reads CASSSQQGSYEQYF. The CDR3 DNA reads TGTGCCAGCTCCTCCCAACAGGGATCCTACGAGCAGTACTTC.

The sample holds many counts of this clonotype. The CDR3 reads CSVARGQTEAFF. The CDR3 region has the DNA TGCAGCGTTGCGAGGGGGCAGACTGAAGCTTTCTTT. The J gene is TRBJ1-1, the V gene TRBV29-1; 7 bases align to TRBD1. Germline lookup yields CDR1 SQVTM and CDR2 ANQGSEA. This CDR3 spans 12 amino acids. V was clipped by 4 bases and J by 5 bases; unmatched bases: 4.

The V call is TRBV5-1, the J call TRBJ2-1, with 12 bases lining up with TRBD1. The CDR3 loop spans 17 amino acids. V trimming: 2 bases; J trimming: 2 bases; junction bases outside the gene matches: 5. CDR1 and CDR2 (germline): SGHRS, YFSETQ. CDR3 sequence reads: CASSFRDRGPTYNEQFF. The CDR3 nucleotides are TGCGCCAGCAGCTTCCGGGACAGGGGGCCGACCTACAATGAGCAGTTCTTC.

This clonotype was counted only a few times. V usage is TRBV6-1 and J usage is TRBJ2-5; 8 bases agree with TRBD2. CDR3 size: 17 residues. CDR1 and CDR2 from the germline V gene are MNHNS and SASEGT. V trimming: 0 bases; J trimming: 6 bases; junction bases outside the gene matches: 12. In DNA, the CDR3 is TGTGCCAGCAGTGAAGCAGAAGAGGCGGGGGGTTGGAAGACCCAGTACTTC. This codes for CASSEAEEAGGWKTQYF.

This rearrangement joins TRBV27 to TRBJ2-1; possible D gene TRBD2, 6 bases. The V gene lost 7 bases and the J gene lost 4 bases, with 17 bases spanning the gap. The length of the CDR3 is 15 residues. Per germline, CDR1 MNHEY and CDR2 SMNVEV (reference sequence). This chain's CDR3 is CASTRFSGIYNEQFF. The CDR3 region has the DNA TGTGCCAGCACCCGGTTTAGCGGCATTTACAATGAGCAGTTCTTC.

V usage is TRBV12-3 or TRBV12-4 and J usage is TRBJ2-5, with D tentatively TRBD2 (6 bases). Trimming left V 3 bases short and J 4 bases short, with 12 bases between. The CDR3 covers 14 residues. The CDR3: CASSLQFGRETQYF. Written as DNA, the CDR3 is TGTGCCAGCAGTTTGCAGTTCGGGAGAGAGACCCAGTACTTC.

This clonotype was seen a handful of times. The chain combines TRBV20-1 with TRBJ2-3; possible D gene TRBD2, 5 bases. Deletions cut 4 bases from V and 2 bases from J, with 19 bases between. This CDR3 is built from 16 residues. Germline loops: CDR1 DFQATT, CDR2 SNEGSKA (reference sequence). CDR3 nucleotides: TGCAGTGCTAAAGTTAGGGCGACTAAATACACAGATACGCAGTATTTT. Translation: CSAKVRATKYTDTQYF.

This clonotype has a handful of counts. V gene TRBV18 combines with J gene TRBJ2-7; TRBD2 is a possible D gene (5 bases). Germline CDR1 KGHSH, CDR2 LQKENI. The V and J ends lost 0 bases and 0 bases respectively, with 9 bases between them. The CDR3 is 15 residues long. For the CDR3, the DNA is TGTGCCAGCTCACCACCCGGACTGCTCTCCTACGAGCAGTACTTC. The encoded protein is CASSPPGLLSYEQYF. Using reference TRBV18 and TRBJ2-7 for the parts outside the CDR3, the full variable domain is NAGVMQNPRHLVRRRGQEARLRCSPMKGHSHVYWYRQLPEEGLKFMVYLQKENIIDESGMPKERFSAEFPKEGPSILRIQQVVRGDSAAYFCASSPPGLLSYEQYFGPGTRLTVT.

The V call is TRBV9, the J call TRBJ1-2, with D perhaps TRBD1 (5 bases). V shed 0 bases and J shed 3 bases, with 15 bases lying between them. The CDR3 runs to 16 residues. Germline values: CDR1 SGDLS, CDR2 YYNGEE. The CDR3 loop is CASSVASRRGDYGYTF. In nucleotides, the CDR3 is TGTGCCAGCAGCGTAGCGTCGAGGCGGGGGGACTATGGCTACACCTTC.

The chain employs TRBV7-2 and TRBJ2-5, with D uncertain. In germline, CDR1 is SGHTA, CDR2 FQGNSA. V lost 3 bases, J lost 4 bases, and 9 bases lay in between. This CDR3 contains 13 residues. CDR3 protein: CASSFRGSETQYF. The CDR3 bases are TGTGCCAGCAGCTTCCGCGGCTCAGAGACCCAGTACTTC.

The CDR3, as DNA: TGCAGTGCCAAGGCCCTACAAGAGACCCAGTACTTC. Translation: CSAKALQETQYF. The chain links TRBV20-1 to TRBJ2-5; D gene ambiguous. V lost 6 bases, J lost 2 bases, and 10 bases lay in between. The CDR3 runs to 12 residues. Germline CDR1 reads DFQATT; CDR2 reads SNEGSKA (reference sequence).

This clonotype has at least ten counts. J is TRBJ2-2 and V is TRBV20-1; no clear D gene. The CDR3 covers 13 residues. The germline V gene has CDR1 DFQATT and CDR2 SNEGSKA (reference sequence). Trimming took 3 bases from V and 0 from J, leaving 5 bases between them. The CDR3 coding sequence is TGCAGTGCTAGTCCTGCGAACACCGGGGAGCTGTTTTTT. Protein product: CSASPANTGELFF.

The DNA for the CDR3 is TGTGCCAGCAGAGTCAGGGTGGCCAGAGCTAGCACAGATACGCAGTATTTT. This gives the protein CASRVRVARASTDTQYF. The J gene is TRBJ2-3, the V gene TRBV6-1, with D perhaps TRBD1 (5 bases). CDR1 and CDR2 from the germline V gene are MNHNS and SASEGT. CDR3 size: 17 residues. The germline V and J ends were trimmed by 6 bases and 0 bases, with 19 bases remaining between them.

This clonotype has a handful of counts. The chain recombines TRBV7-2 with TRBJ1-1; D not resolved. Germline CDR1 and CDR2: SGHTA and FQGNSA. The V gene lost 5 bases and the J gene lost 1 base, with 11 bases spanning the gap. CDR3 size: 14 residues. The CDR3 sequence is CASSKEAPNTEAFF. The DNA for the CDR3 is TGTGCCAGCAGCAAGGAGGCGCCGAACACTGAAGCTTTCTTT.